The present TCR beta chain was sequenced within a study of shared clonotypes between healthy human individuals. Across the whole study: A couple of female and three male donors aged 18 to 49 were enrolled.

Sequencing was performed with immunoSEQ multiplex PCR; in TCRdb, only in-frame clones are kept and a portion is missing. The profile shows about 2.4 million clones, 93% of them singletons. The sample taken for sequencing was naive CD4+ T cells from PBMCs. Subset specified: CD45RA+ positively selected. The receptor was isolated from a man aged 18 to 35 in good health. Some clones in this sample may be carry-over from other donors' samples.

The CDR3 DNA follows: TGTGCCACCAGCACCCACAATGAGCAGTTCTTC. It specifies CATSTHNEQFF. V and J are TRBV15 and TRBJ2-1; D not resolved. The CDR3 loop spans 11 amino acids. Germline V lookup: CDR1 LNHNV, CDR2 YYDKDF (reference sequence). Deletions cut 4 bases from V and 5 bases from J, with 3 bases between.